Listed below are T cell receptor beta chains from one sample, sequenced in a study of blood T cell repertoires in COVID-19. Sequencing used immunoSEQ multiplex PCR; TCRdb keeps in-frame clones, though not all of them. This table holds 300,000 or so clones, about 87% found once. Sequenced: peripheral blood. These TCRs come from a woman aged 40 to 55 with acute or convalescent COVID-19. CDR3s include the opening cysteine and the closing phenylalanine or tryptophan. D genes are given only for firm matches. Size is omitted from some rows. Given values are once, few, many or a class for expanded clones.

size	V	D	J	DNA	CDR3
.	TRBV6-1	.	TRBJ1-5	TGTGCCAGCACCTCGGGGGGGGCGTGGCAGCCCCAGCATTTT	CASTSGGAWQPQHF
.	TRBV5-6	.	TRBJ2-5	TGTGCCAGCAGCTTGTGGGGGCGCGAAGGTTTGCAAGAGACCCAGTACTTC	CASSLWGREGLQETQYF
.	TRBV4-1	.	TRBJ1-4	TGCGCCAGCAGCCAAGCTGTGGCAGCTAATGAAAAACTGTTTTTT	CASSQAVAANEKLFF
.	TRBV19	.	TRBJ2-1	TGTGCCAGTAGGACTGAACACTGGTCCAACAATGAGCAGTTCTTC	CASRTEHWSNNEQFF
.	TRBV19	.	TRBJ1-6	TGTGCCAGTAGCCCCGAGGCGGCCTATAATTCACCCCTCCACTTT	CASSPEAAYNSPLHF
.	TRBV5-1	.	TRBJ1-1	TGCGCCAGCAGCTTGGCCGTGGCAGGGGCCACTGAAGCTTTCTTT	CASSLAVAGATEAFF
.	TRBV6-4	TRBD1	TRBJ1-2	TGTGCCAGCAGTGACGGGACAGCACATGGCTACACCTTC	CASSDGTAHGYTF
.	TRBV2	.	TRBJ1-3	TGTGCCAGCAGTTACAGGGCCGGAGGAGGAAACACCATATATTTT	CASSYRAGGGNTIYF
.	TRBV27	.	TRBJ2-2	TGTGCCAGCAGTCGCGAGGCGAGGGGGAGAACCGGGGAGCTGTTTTTT	CASSREARGRTGELFF
.	TRBV5-1	TRBD1	TRBJ1-4	TGCGCCAGCACCACCGGGACAGTTTCGATCAATGAAAAACTGTTTTTT	CASTTGTVSINEKLFF
.	TRBV27	.	TRBJ1-6	TGTGCCAGCAGTACATACAGGGAGAGTAGCTCACCCCTCCACTTT	CASSTYRESSSPLHF
.	TRBV18	TRBD1	TRBJ2-2	TGTGCCAGCTCACCCCCGGGACAGACGAACACCGGGGAGCTGTTTTTT	CASSPPGQTNTGELFF
.	TRBV6-5	.	TRBJ1-4	TGTGCCAGCAGTTACGGAGGGATTGCAGGAGAAAAACTGTTTTTT	CASSYGGIAGEKLFF
.	TRBV30	.	TRBJ1-2	TGTGCCTGGAGTCCTGACAGAGTACTAACTAATGGCTACACCTTC	CAWSPDRVLTNGYTF
.	TRBV6-1	TRBD1	TRBJ1-1	TGTGCCAGCAGTGAAGCCTGGAGTCAGGGGGCGCACGCTTTCTTT	CASSEAWSQGAHAFF
.	TRBV27	.	TRBJ1-2	TGTGCCAGCAGTCCCCCCAGGCATCGAGGCTACACCTTC	CASSPPRHRGYTF
.	TRBV3-1/TRBV3-2	.	TRBJ1-1	TGTGCCAGCAGCCAAGCTCCCCAGGGTAACACTGAAGCTTTCTTT	CASSQAPQGNTEAFF
.	TRBV6-5	.	TRBJ2-1	TGTGCCAGCAGTTACCACGGGGACAATGAGCAGTTCTTC	CASSYHGDNEQFF
.	TRBV11-2	.	TRBJ1-1	TGTGCCAGCAGCTTATTTGGGACTCTAGGCACTGAAGCTTTCTTT	CASSLFGTLGTEAFF
.	TRBV25-1	.	TRBJ2-5	TGTGCCACCCAGGAGGCGGGGATCCAAGAGACCCAGTACTTC	CATQEAGIQETQYF
.	TRBV11-2	.	TRBJ1-3	TGTGCCAGCAGCTTTTCCCTGGGACAAATCTCTGGAAACACCATATATTTT	CASSFSLGQISGNTIYF
.	TRBV2	TRBD1	TRBJ1-5	TGTGCCAGCAGCCAGGGGGCAGTTCGTCAGCCCCAGCATTTT	CASSQGAVRQPQHF
.	TRBV7-9	.	TRBJ1-4	TGTGCCAGCAGCTCAACCGGGTCCACGGGGGAAAAACTGTTTTTT	CASSSTGSTGEKLFF
.	TRBV6-4	.	TRBJ1-2	TGTGCCAGCAGTCTCGACAGTGCGGACAACATGTATGGCTACACCTTC	CASSLDSADNMYGYTF
.	TRBV11-1	TRBD1	TRBJ1-2	TGTGCCAGCAGCTACTCAGGGGGAAATGGCTACACCTTC	CASSYSGGNGYTF
.	TRBV11-3	.	TRBJ1-1	TGTGCCAGCAGTCGGTTCTCGAACACTGAAGCTTTCTTT	CASSRFSNTEAFF
.	TRBV18	.	TRBJ1-5	TGTGCCAGCTCACCACAGGCAGGGCGCAATCAGCCCCAGCATTTT	CASSPQAGRNQPQHF
.	TRBV3-1/TRBV3-2	TRBD1	TRBJ2-3	TGTGCCAGCAGCCGGGGACAGGGCACAGATACGCAGTATTTT	CASSRGQGTDTQYF
.	TRBV28	TRBD1	TRBJ2-1	TGTGCCAGCAGGCCAGGCACAGGGGCCTACAATGAGCAGTTCTTC	CASRPGTGAYNEQFF
.	TRBV27	.	TRBJ1-6	TGTGCCAGCAGGTGGGGACAAAGCTCCTATAATTCACCCCTCCACTTT	CASRWGQSSYNSPLHF
.	TRBV4-1	.	TRBJ1-4	TGCGCCAGCAGGGGGGCTAGGGAAGGGGAAAAACTGTTTTTT	CASRGAREGEKLFF
.	TRBV7-9	.	TRBJ1-2	TGTGCCAGCAGCTTAGGAACAGAATATAACTATGGCTACACCTTC	CASSLGTEYNYGYTF
once	TRBV24-1	TRBD1	TRBJ1-2	TGTGCCACCAGTGAACTGCGACAGGGCTATGGCTACACCTTC	CATSELRQGYGYTF
.	TRBV25-1	.	TRBJ1-2	TGTGCCAGCTCCAACCGAGACAGCCGAGATGGCTACACCTTC	CASSNRDSRDGYTF
.	TRBV29-1	.	TRBJ2-2	TGCAGCGTTGTGGAGGGAAACACCGGGGAGCTGTTTTTT	CSVVEGNTGELFF
.	TRBV27	TRBD1	TRBJ1-2	TGTGCCAGCAGTTCACAGGGGAGAAATGGCTACACCTTC	CASSSQGRNGYTF
.	TRBV6-5	.	TRBJ1-2	TGTGCCAGCAGTTGGAAGGGAGGGTACTATGGCTACACCTTC	CASSWKGGYYGYTF
.	TRBV5-1	.	TRBJ1-1	TGCGCCAGCAGCTCAGACCCAGGGAACACTGAAGCTTTCTTT	CASSSDPGNTEAFF
.	TRBV6-1	.	TRBJ1-1	TGTGCCAGCAGTGAACGCAGTATGAACACTGAAGCTTTCTTT	CASSERSMNTEAFF
.	TRBV5-4	.	TRBJ1-1	TGTGCCAGCAGCTTGGCCGTAGAGAACACTGAAGCTTTCTTT	CASSLAVENTEAFF
.	TRBV12-3/TRBV12-4	.	TRBJ1-5	TGTGCCAGCACCTCCTATCAGCCCCAGCATTTT	CASTSYQPQHF
.	TRBV2	TRBD1	TRBJ2-5	TGTGCCAGCAGCCGCGGACAGGGAGTCGGAGGGTGGGAGACCCAGTACTTC	CASSRGQGVGGWETQYF
.	TRBV4-2	.	TRBJ2-2	TGTGCCAGCAGCCGACAACAGGGATGGGACACCGGGGAGCTGTTTTTT	CASSRQQGWDTGELFF
.	TRBV5-6	.	TRBJ1-1	TGTGCCAGCAGTTTACGCGCCCGAAAATCCCTTTTCCCTGAAGCTTTCTTT	CASSLRARKSLFPEAFF
.	TRBV24-1	TRBD2	TRBJ2-3	TGTGCCACCAGTGATCCTCGGACTAGTCTAGATACGCAGTATTTT	CATSDPRTSLDTQYF
.	TRBV2	.	TRBJ2-1	TGTGCCAGCACCACGGCCTACAATGAGCAGTTCTTC	CASTTAYNEQFF
.	TRBV11-2	.	TRBJ1-1	TGTGCCAGCAGCTTACGGGGGTGGGACACTGAAGCTTTCTTT	CASSLRGWDTEAFF
.	TRBV7-3	TRBD2	TRBJ2-1	TGTGCCAGCAGCCCCCGGGGGGGCAATGAGCAGTTCTTC	CASSPRGGNEQFF
.	TRBV5-1	TRBD1	TRBJ1-2	TGCGCCAGCAGCTGGGGGGACAGGAATGGCTACACCTTC	CASSWGDRNGYTF
.	TRBV15	TRBD1	TRBJ1-1	TGTGCCACCAGCAAAGACAGGGGATTGACGGAAGCTTTCTTT	CATSKDRGLTEAFF
.	TRBV6-2/TRBV6-3	TRBD1	TRBJ1-2	TGTGCCAGCAGTTACAGCAGGGACAGAGATGGCTACACCTTC	CASSYSRDRDGYTF
.	TRBV18	TRBD1	TRBJ2-5	TGTGCCAGCTCACTCTCGACAGGGGGAAAAGAGACCCAGTACTTC	CASSLSTGGKETQYF